A single sample gave rise to the 31 T cell receptor beta chains below, sequenced in a study of blood T cell repertoires in COVID-19. Libraries were prepared by immunoSEQ multiplex PCR; TCRdb keeps only in-frame clonotypes and omits some of them. The sample yields roughly 300,000 clones, under 90% seen once. Sequencing used peripheral blood. All receptors come from a woman aged 50 to 60 who had recovered from COVID-19.

The V and J genes are TRBV19 and TRBJ2-7, with 9 bases that match TRBD1. Losses at the gene ends were 7 bases for V and 4 bases for J; bases not matched to a gene: 8. There are 14 residues in the CDR3. Germline V lookup: CDR1 LNHDA, CDR2 SQIVND (reference sequence). DNA of the CDR3: TGTGCCAGTAACGCACAGGGGGCACATTACGAGCAGTACTTC. This gives the protein CASNAQGAHYEQYF.

CDR3 in amino acids: CASSLYSPYYEQYF. DNA for the CDR3: TGTGCCAGCAGCTTGTACAGTCCCTACTACGAGCAGTACTTC. The V and J genes are TRBV5-6 and TRBJ2-7; D is ambiguous. Germline V gene lookup returns CDR1 SGHDT and CDR2 YYEEEE. Trimming stripped 1 base from V and 3 bases from J, with 11 bases between. The CDR3 has 14 amino acids.

The J gene is TRBJ1-3, the V gene TRBV18, with D maybe TRBD1 (5 bases). The CDR3 is made up of 16 amino acids. Germline CDR1 is KGHSH and CDR2 is LQKENI. Trimming shortened V by 3 bases and J by 1 base, and 13 bases separated the two germline ends. The CDR3 DNA sequence: TGTGCCAGCTCACCTGTCACGGGGGTTTCTGGAAACACCATATATTTT. The encoded protein is CASSPVTGVSGNTIYF.

This chain uses TRBV19 with TRBJ1-2; D is uncertain. V was shortened by 2 bases and J by 4 bases, with 14 bases between the two germline ends. Looked up from germline, CDR1 is LNHDA and CDR2 is SQIVND (reference sequence). This CDR3 has 15 residues. The CDR3 DNA reads as TGTGCCAGTAGTATAATGACTGCACTAACCTATGGCTACACCTTC. Translation gives CASSIMTALTYGYTF.

This clone is a singleton in its sample. The chain is built from TRBV18 and TRBJ1-6, with D possibly being TRBD1 (6 bases). CDR1 is KGHSH and CDR2 is LQKENI in the germline V gene. CDR3 length: 15 residues. Trimming took 3 bases from V and 5 from J, leaving 11 bases between them. The CDR3 sequence: CASSPANRDNSPLHF. CDR3 in DNA: TGTGCCAGCTCACCCGCGAACAGGGATAATTCACCCCTCCACTTT. Full variable domain (rest looked up from reference TRBV18 and TRBJ1-6): NAGVMQNPRHLVRRRGQEARLRCSPMKGHSHVYWYRQLPEEGLKFMVYLQKENIIDESGMPKERFSAEFPKEGPSILRIQQVVRGDSAAYFCASSPANRDNSPLHFGNGTRLTVT.

Sample share makes this clone medium-sized. The V and J genes are TRBV16 and TRBJ1-2, with TRBD1 as a possible D gene (6 bases). Germline loops: CDR1 KGHSY, CDR2 FQNENV. V lost 4 bases, J lost 6 bases, and 18 bases lay in between. This CDR3 comprises 15 residues. For the CDR3, the DNA is TGTGCCAGCAGCCTCGCCTCTAAGGGGGTAGATGGCTACACCTTC. Translation gives CASSLASKGVDGYTF.

This clone was found once. V is TRBV29-1 and J is TRBJ2-3; TRBD1 matches at 8 bases. CDR3 length equals 13 residues. CDR1 and CDR2 (germline): SQVTM, ANQGSEA. Trimming took 2 bases from V and 3 from J; bases not matched to a gene: 1. The CDR3 loop reads CSVEQGATDTQYF. The DNA for the CDR3 is TGCAGCGTTGAACAGGGGGCTACAGATACGCAGTATTTT.

This chain joins TRBV19 and TRBJ1-1; the D gene is possibly TRBD1 (6 bases). CDR3 length equals 14 residues. The germline gives CDR1 LNHDA, CDR2 SQIVND (reference sequence). V was cut by 5 bases and J by 1 base, with 11 bases left in between. In DNA form, the CDR3 reads TGTGCCAGTAGTTTGAGACAGGCGAACACTGAAGCTTTCTTT. This translates into CASSLRQANTEAFF.

This chain links TRBV7-8 with TRBJ2-7, with a possible D match to TRBD1 (6 bases). The CDR3 length is 13 residues. Germline-derived CDR1 and CDR2 are SGHVS and FQNEAQ. The V gene lost 10 bases and the J gene lost 0 bases, with 13 bases spanning the gap. CDR3 region: CATRGQSSYEQYF. The DNA for the CDR3 is TGTGCCACCCGAGGACAGTCCTCCTACGAGCAGTACTTC. The variable domain in full, completed from reference TRBV7-8 and TRBJ2-7, reads GAGVSQSPRYKVAKRGQDVALRCDPISGHVSLFWYQQALGQGPEFLTYFQNEAQLDKSGLPSDRFFAERPEGSVSTLKIQRTQQEDSAVYLCATRGQSSYEQYFGPGTRLTVT.

This chain uses TRBV7-2 with TRBJ2-5; 10 nucleotides line up with TRBD2. Germline CDR1 and CDR2: SGHTA and FQGNSA. V lost 5 bases and J lost 5; bases outside the gene matches: 8. This CDR3 has 15 amino acids. In nucleotides, the CDR3 is TGTGCCAGCAGCCCACCACTAGCGGGACACGAGACCCAGTACTTC. It specifies CASSPPLAGHETQYF. Drawing the rest from reference TRBV7-2 and TRBJ2-5, the complete variable domain is GAGVSQSPSNKVTEKGKDVELRCDPISGHTALYWYRQSLGQGLEFLIYFQGNSAPDKSGLPSDRFSAERTGGSVSTLTIQRTQQEDSAVYLCASSPPLAGHETQYFGPGTRLLVL.

This chain connects TRBV28 to TRBJ1-2; possibly TRBD1 for D (5 bases). V was clipped by 7 bases and J by 0 bases, with 21 bases between them. CDR1 and CDR2 from the germline V gene are MDHEN and SYDVKM. CDR3 size: 17 residues. The CDR3 here is CASTLREGKRSNYGYTF. The DNA of the CDR3 is TGTGCCAGCACCCTCCGGGAGGGGAAGAGATCTAACTATGGCTACACCTTC.

This clone was seen just once. The chain uses TRBV28 and TRBJ2-7; unclear D gene. The CDR3 has 14 residues. The germline CDR1 and CDR2 sequences are MDHEN and SYDVKM. V dropped 4 bases and J dropped 0 bases, with 10 bases sitting between them. CDR3 coding DNA: TGTGCCAGCAGTTCACGAAAGAGCTCCTACGAGCAGTACTTC. This sequence encodes CASSSRKSSYEQYF.

This chain's CDR3 is CSVRGGGQGFYGYTF. The CDR3 DNA reads as TGCAGCGTTCGGGGAGGGGGACAGGGATTCTATGGCTACACCTTC. The V call is TRBV29-1, the J call TRBJ1-2; 9 nucleotides align to TRBD1. Trimming at V came to 5 bases and at J to 4 bases, leaving 11 bases not matched to a gene. Germline V lookup: CDR1 SQVTM, CDR2 ANQGSEA. The CDR3 is 15 amino acids.

The rearrangement links TRBV6-2 or TRBV6-3 to TRBJ1-1; D is perhaps TRBD1 (5 bases). CDR3 size: 16 residues. The ends were cut back, 5 bases at V and 2 bases at J, with 18 bases in the middle. Germline V gene lookup returns CDR1 MNHEY and CDR2 SVGEGT. CDR3 DNA sequence: TGTGCCAGCAGTGGGGTCCGGAGGAGGGGAAACACTGAAGCTTTCTTT. Its protein product is CASSGVRRRGNTEAFF.

The chain joins TRBV5-6 to TRBJ1-3, with 7 positions matching TRBD1. Germline trimming cut 3 bases from V and 8 bases from J; bases unmatched to any gene: 8. CDR1 SGHDT and CDR2 YYEEEE come from the germline V gene. CDR3 size: 14 residues. The CDR3 sequence: CASSWDRDSDTIYF. Written as DNA, the CDR3 is TGTGCCAGCAGCTGGGACAGAGATAGTGACACCATATATTTT.

This clone was detected once. This rearrangement joins TRBV6-6 to TRBJ2-1; 8 nucleotides align to TRBD2. This CDR3 is built from 16 residues. Germline V gene lookup returns CDR1 MNHNY and CDR2 SVGAGI (reference sequence). With 2 bases clipped from V and 8 bases from J, the junction kept 11 bases outside the gene matches. Here the CDR3 reads CASSYRRGATPDEQFF. DNA for the CDR3: TGTGCCAGCAGTTACAGGCGGGGGGCTACCCCCGATGAGCAGTTCTTC.

This chain links TRBV28 with TRBJ1-1, with 11 bases identical to TRBD1. Germline lookup yields CDR1 MDHEN and CDR2 SYDVKM. CDR3 size: 15 residues. The V and J ends lost 4 bases and 5 bases, in that order; junction bases with no gene match: 6. The CDR3 coding sequence is TGTGCCAGCAGTTCACATGGGACAGGGGGTACTGAAGCTTTCTTT. Translation gives CASSSHGTGGTEAFF.

This clone has just one count. This rearrangement joins TRBV2 to TRBJ1-1; D call uncertain. Germline V CDR1 and CDR2: SNHLY, FYNNEI. The CDR3 runs to 12 residues. V was clipped by 6 bases and J by 1 base, with 6 bases between them. CDR3 DNA: TGTGCCAGCAGGGCATGGAACACTGAAGCTTTCTTT. It encodes CASRAWNTEAFF.

In this sample, this clone turned up once. CDR3 sequence (DNA): TGTGCCAGCAGTGGCCCCTATTCGACAGGGGGAATATTTAATTCACCCCTCCACTTT. It translates to CASSGPYSTGGIFNSPLHF. The V call is TRBV2, the J call TRBJ1-6; 9 bases are a match to TRBD1. The CDR3 runs to 19 residues. Germline CDR1 and CDR2: SNHLY and FYNNEI. V shed 4 bases and J 6 bases; nucleotides not matched to a gene: 16. Complete variable domain (other parts from reference TRBV2 and TRBJ1-6): EPEVTQTPSHQVTQMGQEVILRCVPISNHLYFYWYRQILGQKVEFLVSFYNNEISEKSEIFDDQFSVERPDGSNFTLKIRSTKLEDSAMYFCASSGPYSTGGIFNSPLHFGNGTRLTVT.

This clone was observed a few times. V is TRBV3-1 (or the pseudogene TRBV3-2) and J is TRBJ1-1; 7 bases line up with TRBD1. The CDR3 is made up of 14 amino acids. After removal of 3 bases from V and 0 bases from J, the junction contained 1 base not matched to a gene. Germline V gives CDR1 LGHDT, CDR2 YNNKEL (reference sequence). The CDR3 loop is CASSQGTVNTEAFF. The DNA of the CDR3 is TGTGCCAGCAGCCAGGGGACAGTGAACACTGAAGCTTTCTTT.

The rearrangement links TRBV5-4 to TRBJ2-3, with 11 bases fitting TRBD2. Trimming removed 3 bases from V and 6 bases from J; junction bases left unmatched: 6. The CDR3 totals 15 residues. From germline, CDR1 is SGHNT and CDR2 YYREEE (reference sequence). Written as DNA, the CDR3 is TGTGCCAGCAGCTCGACTAGCGGGGTTGTGGATACGCAGTATTTT. Encoded protein: CASSSTSGVVDTQYF.

This sequence joins TRBV7-9 and TRBJ2-3, with 8 bases identical to TRBD1. Germline CDR1 and CDR2: SEHNR and FQNEAQ (reference sequence). This CDR3 has 15 residues. V lost 4 bases and J lost 4; bases outside the gene matches: 7. The CDR3 spells CASSYGTGGSDTQYF. CDR3 nucleotides: TGTGCCAGCAGCTACGGGACAGGCGGTTCAGATACGCAGTATTTT. The full variable domain, with the rest looked up from reference TRBV7-9 and TRBJ2-3, is DTGVSQNPRHKITKRGQNVTFRCDPISEHNRLYWYRQTLGQGPEFLTYFQNEAQLEKSRLLSDRFSAERPKGSFSTLEIQRTEQGDSAMYLCASSYGTGGSDTQYFGPGTRLTVL.

This chain joins TRBV18 and TRBJ2-7; D might be TRBD2 (5 bases). CDR3 size: 14 residues. V dropped 6 bases and J dropped 6 bases, with 18 bases sitting between them. Germline loops: CDR1 KGHSH, CDR2 LQKENI. CDR3 DNA: TGTGCCAGCTCTGAGGGCGAGATGAAGCCCGAGCAGTACTTC. It yields the protein CASSEGEMKPEQYF.

The J gene is TRBJ1-1, the V gene TRBV4-2; 7 bases line up with TRBD1. The J segment lost 1 base and the V segment lost 0 bases, leaving 11 bases of the junction unmatched. CDR1 LGHNA and CDR2 YNFKEQ come from the germline V gene. This CDR3 spans 18 amino acids. The CDR3 region has the DNA TGTGCCAGCAGCCAAGAGGGAGGTCGGGACAGTACGAACACTGAAGCTTTCTTT. Encoded protein: CASSQEGGRDSTNTEAFF.

Concerning this clone: This specimen includes other DNA sequences encoding the same CDR3. The genes are TRBV6-2 or TRBV6-3 and TRBJ1-3, with no clear D. Deletions cut 6 bases from V and 1 base from J, with 7 bases between. The CDR3 totals 13 residues. Germline lookup yields CDR1 MNHEY and CDR2 SVGEGT. The CDR3 nucleotides are TGTGCCAGCAGCCAATCTTCTGGAAACACCATATATTTT. Residues: CASSQSSGNTIYF.

This sequence joins TRBV30 and TRBJ2-3; no clear D. The germline V and J ends were trimmed by 0 bases and 4 bases, with 5 bases remaining between them. From germline, CDR1 is GTSNPN and CDR2 SVGIG (reference sequence). CDR3 size: 12 residues. In nucleotides, the CDR3 is TGTGCCTGGAGTGTAATAGCAGATACGCAGTATTTT. Translation: CAWSVIADTQYF.

V gene TRBV3-1 (or the pseudogene TRBV3-2) combines with J gene TRBJ1-2; TRBD1 matches 8 bases. The CDR3 length is 16 residues. Looked up from germline, CDR1 is LGHDT and CDR2 is YNNKEL (reference sequence). V lost 2 bases and J lost 4; bases outside the gene matches: 9. CDR3 amino acids: CASSQRSQGASYGYTF. Written as DNA, the CDR3 is TGTGCCAGCAGCCAAAGGAGCCAGGGGGCAAGCTATGGCTACACCTTC.

CDR3 sequence (DNA): TGTGCCAGCAGCATCCTGCTAGCGAGCCCTGCCTACGAGCAGTACTTC. As protein: CASSILLASPAYEQYF. The chain is built from TRBV5-5 and TRBJ2-7; tentatively, D is TRBD2 (6 bases). The CDR3 covers 16 residues. The germline CDR1 and CDR2 sequences are SGHKS and YYEKEE (reference sequence). V was trimmed by 4 bases and J by 2 bases, leaving 19 bases between them.

This clone appeared once. CDR3: CASSRGGRMSLNISNQPQHF. CDR3 in DNA: TGCGCCAGCAGTCGCGGGGGGCGAATGTCCCTGAATATTAGCAATCAGCCCCAGCATTTT. The chain joins TRBV23-1 to TRBJ1-5, with D perhaps TRBD1 (6 bases). TRBV23-1 is noted as an ORF with a role that remains uncertain. Trimming removed 4 bases at V and 0 bases at J, with 25 bases between. The CDR3 loop spans 20 amino acids.

V and J are TRBV19 and TRBJ1-1; D remains unclear. The CDR3 is made up of 14 amino acids. V dropped 4 bases and J dropped 1 base, with 10 bases sitting between them. Germline CDR1 LNHDA, CDR2 SQIVND (reference sequence). This chain's CDR3 is CASSTGRGNTEAFF. The CDR3 DNA reads TGTGCCAGTAGTACAGGTCGTGGGAACACTGAAGCTTTCTTT. The full variable domain, rest sourced from reference TRBV19 and TRBJ1-1, is DGGITQSPKYLFRKEGQNVTLSCEQNLNHDAMYWYRQDPGQGLRLIYYSQIVNDFQKGDIAEGYSVSREKKESFPLTVTSAQKNPTAFYLCASSTGRGNTEAFFGQGTRLTVV.

A few counts support this clone. The chain couples TRBV6-2 or TRBV6-3 to TRBJ1-2, with D possibly being TRBD1 (6 bases). The CDR3 covers 15 residues. V lost 6 bases and J lost 4, with 18 bases in between. CDR1 MNHEY and CDR2 SVGEGT come from the germline V gene. CDR3 nucleotides: TGTGCCAGCAGCCAGCCCAGACAGGACCTCTATGGCTACACCTTC. Its translation: CASSQPRQDLYGYTF.